This T cell receptor beta chain was sequenced for a study of OX40 agonist ivuxolimab in advanced cancers. Study results and caveats: Dosing at 0.1 to 3.0 mg/kg was accompanied by clonal expansion of CD4+ and CD8+ blood T cells by week 6.

Data came from immunoSEQ multiplex PCR; TCRdb stores just in-frame clones and leaves some out. The sample lists 30,000 to 40,000 clones; approximately 79% were seen once. On this clone itself: Its target is unknown.

The TCR sequence derives from an adult with an advanced solid tumor such as melanoma, head and neck, liver or kidney cancer. The sample consisted of CD4+ or CD8+ T cells sorted from blood, taken in a trial of the OX40 agonist ivuxolimab.

CDR3 sequence: CASSSPGSGTAYEQYF. In DNA form, the CDR3 reads TGTGCCAGCAGTTCCCCGGGCTCCGGGACAGCATACGAGCAGTACTTC. The gene calls are TRBV6-5 and TRBJ2-7, with 7 bases aligning to TRBD1. This CDR3 region has 16 residues. Germline V lookup: CDR1 MNHEY, CDR2 SVGAGI. Germline trimming cut 4 bases from V and 4 bases from J; bases unmatched to any gene: 13.